One and the same sample provided the 26 T cell receptor beta chains below, sequenced in a study of identifying expanded T cells in peripheral blood. Assay: immunoSEQ multiplex PCR; the TCRdb copy retains only in-frame clones and omits some. The top ten clones hold 7.5% to 9.5% of a sample with approximately 100,000 clones, roughly 90% of them seen once. Specimen: blood. These receptors were collected from a person aged 18 to 75 in good health.

In its sample, this clone was seen a few times. The chain carries TRBV9 and TRBJ1-5; D gene unclear. This CDR3 spans 13 amino acids. Trimming took off 7 bases at V and 2 bases at J, with 10 bases between the two ends. Germline CDR1 reads SGDLS; CDR2 reads YYNGEE. This chain's CDR3 is CASSREGNQPQHF. DNA of the CDR3: TGTGCCAGCTCCCGCGAGGGCAATCAGCCCCAGCATTTT.

The genes are TRBV19 and TRBJ1-6; D perhaps matches TRBD1 (5 bases). This CDR3 region has 17 residues. CDR1 is LNHDA and CDR2 is SQIVND in the germline V gene (reference sequence). V dropped 3 bases and J dropped 1 base, with 13 bases sitting between them. The CDR3 nucleotides read TGTGCCAGTAGTATTCCAGGGACGGCGTCCTATAATTCACCCCTCCACTTT. Encoded protein: CASSIPGTASYNSPLHF.

The chain links TRBV9 to TRBJ2-1; D possibly corresponds to TRBD2 (6 bases). The CDR3 is made up of 14 amino acids. Per germline, CDR1 SGDLS and CDR2 YYNGEE. The V end was cut by 3 bases, the J end by 12 bases, with 19 bases between. DNA of the CDR3: TGTGCCAGCAGCGATATGGGGGGACGCTACGGGCAGTTCTTC. This sequence encodes CASSDMGGRYGQFF.

V is TRBV10-3 and J is TRBJ1-5; 9 bases are a match to TRBD1. The CDR3 is 15 amino acids. With V trimmed by 11 bases and J by 0 bases, 8 bases remained unmatched. CDR1 ENHRY and CDR2 SYGVKD come from the germline V gene. The CDR3 DNA reads TGTGCCTCGGGACAGGGAGGTTCTAGCAATCAGCCCCAGCATTTT. Translating it yields CASGQGGSSNQPQHF.

The chain uses TRBV5-1 and TRBJ2-3; 12 nucleotides align to TRBD2. This CDR3 comprises 19 residues. Germline CDR1 and CDR2: SGHRS and YFSETQ. Trimming cost V 3 bases and J 4 bases; bases outside gene matches: 15. The CDR3 sequence is CASSSGETSGSGLADTQYF. The CDR3 DNA reads TGCGCCAGCAGCTCGGGTGAGACTAGCGGGAGCGGGTTGGCAGATACGCAGTATTTT.

The chain links TRBV5-1 to TRBJ2-2; D is uncertain. V lost 0 bases to trimming and J lost 10 bases, with 13 bases between them. CDR1 and CDR2 from the germline V gene are SGHRS and YFSETQ. The CDR3 runs 14 residues. The CDR3 loop is CASSLAGQKEELFF. In nucleotides, the CDR3 is TGCGCCAGCAGCTTGGCAGGCCAGAAAGAGGAGCTGTTTTTT.

This clone has a handful of counts. V and J are TRBV18 and TRBJ2-5, with 7 bases aligning to TRBD1. CDR3 size: 14 residues. V lost 2 bases and J lost 1; bases outside the gene matches: 1. The germline V gene encodes CDR1 KGHSH and CDR2 LQKENI. CDR3 residues: CASSPDRVQETQYF. In nucleotides, the CDR3 is TGTGCCAGCTCACCAGACAGGGTCCAAGAGACCCAGTACTTC.

The CDR3 spells CATFREGADTQYF. The CDR3 nucleotides are TGTGCCACCTTTCGGGAGGGGGCAGATACGCAGTATTTT. This chain uses TRBV10-3 with TRBJ2-3, with TRBD2 matching over 8 bases. The V gene's germline CDR1 is ENHRY and CDR2 SYGVKD. The J segment lost 4 bases and the V segment lost 10 bases, leaving 7 bases of the junction unmatched. The CDR3 sequence is 13 residues long.

The V and J genes are TRBV28 and TRBJ2-2, with D maybe TRBD2 (5 bases). Germline lookup yields CDR1 MDHEN and CDR2 SYDVKM. The CDR3 consists of 19 residues. V dropped 2 bases and J dropped 6 bases, with 25 bases sitting between them. Written as DNA, the CDR3 is TGTGCCAGCAGTTTAGCCCCCCGGGTCGGGCGGGTTTTCTCCGGGGAGCTGTTTTTT. It yields the protein CASSLAPRVGRVFSGELFF.

J is TRBJ1-2 and V is TRBV7-6, with D perhaps matching TRBD1 (6 bases). V lost 3 bases and J 8 bases, leaving 16 bases between the germline ends. The CDR3 loop spans 14 amino acids. Germline CDR1 SGHVS, CDR2 FNYEAQ. CDR3 protein: CASSLTGDRLGYTF. The DNA of the CDR3 is TGTGCCAGCAGCTTGACAGGCGACAGGCTGGGCTACACCTTC.

The chain joins TRBV5-1 to TRBJ2-3; D is possibly TRBD2 (5 bases). V lost 4 bases and J lost 3, with 18 bases in between. The CDR3 is 16 residues long. Germline lookup yields CDR1 SGHRS and CDR2 YFSETQ. The CDR3 is CASSPGVLAGTDTQYF. The CDR3 bases are TGCGCCAGCAGCCCTGGCGTTCTAGCCGGGACAGATACGCAGTATTTT.

The chain links TRBV19 to TRBJ1-2, with unresolved D. The CDR3 consists of 13 residues. Trimming pared 1 base from V and 2 bases from J, leaving 5 bases between. Per the germline V gene, CDR1 is LNHDA and CDR2 is SQIVND (reference sequence). As DNA, the CDR3 is TGTGCCAGTAGTATAGGAAGAAACTATGGCTACACCTTC. Residues: CASSIGRNYGYTF.

In this sample, this clone turned up once. V gene TRBV14 combines with J gene TRBJ1-1, with D possibly matching TRBD1 (5 bases). The CDR3 spans 14 residues. V was clipped by 2 bases and J by 1 base, with 8 bases between them. Germline V CDR1 and CDR2: SGHDN, FVKESK. CDR3 in DNA: TGTGCCAGCAGCCAAACGACAGAGAACACTGAAGCTTTCTTT. Protein sequence: CASSQTTENTEAFF.

This chain uses TRBV10-1 with TRBJ2-1; no clear D. CDR3 size: 12 residues. Looked up from germline, CDR1 is WNHNN and CDR2 is SYGVQD (reference sequence). Trimming took off 8 bases at V and 5 bases at J, with 10 bases between the two ends. As DNA, the CDR3 is TGCGCCAGCTGCGGAGAGCACAATGAGCAGTTCTTC. Its translation: CASCGEHNEQFF.

This clone was observed a few times. The V and J genes are TRBV9 and TRBJ1-6; D not certain. V was clipped by 0 bases and J by 9 bases, with 13 bases between them. Germline CDR1 and CDR2: SGDLS and YYNGEE. The CDR3 has 15 amino acids. The CDR3 DNA is TGTGCCAGCAGCGTAGACGGTCAGTTCAGTTCACCCCTCCACTTT. Translating it yields CASSVDGQFSSPLHF.

The chain combines TRBV27 with TRBJ2-5; D gene uncertain. CDR1 and CDR2 (germline): MNHEY, SMNVEV (reference sequence). V was cut by 4 bases and J by 1 base, with 13 bases left in between. The CDR3 is 15 residues long. The CDR3 spells CASSSLLGSQETQYF. The DNA of the CDR3 is TGTGCCAGCAGTTCCCTTTTGGGCAGCCAAGAGACCCAGTACTTC.

The table lists this clone with a count of one. The V call is TRBV2, the J call TRBJ2-3; TRBD2 agrees at 8 bases. The CDR3 is 15 amino acids. CDR1 and CDR2 from the germline V gene are SNHLY and FYNNEI. With 6 bases clipped from V and 1 base from J, the junction kept 6 bases outside the gene matches. As DNA, the CDR3 is TGTGCCAGCAGGGTAAGCGGGAGAGGCACAGATACGCAGTATTTT. Encoded protein: CASRVSGRGTDTQYF.

This clone was detected only once. The chain couples TRBV6-5 to TRBJ1-1, with D possibly being TRBD1 (5 bases). The germline CDR1 and CDR2 sequences are MNHEY and SVGAGI. The CDR3 totals 13 residues. V was clipped by 6 bases and J by 4 bases, with 12 bases between them. The CDR3 DNA sequence: TGTGCCAGCAGGGACCAGGGTGGCACTGAAGCTTTCTTT. Protein: CASRDQGGTEAFF.

This rearrangement joins TRBV5-1 to TRBJ2-7; 11 positions agree with TRBD1. Germline CDR1 is SGHRS and CDR2 is YFSETQ. V shed 7 bases, J shed 6 bases, and the junction held 6 bases outside the gene matches. The CDR3 is made up of 13 amino acids. This chain's CDR3 is CASVPGTGGEQYF. In DNA form, the CDR3 reads TGCGCCAGCGTACCCGGGACAGGGGGCGAGCAGTACTTC.

The rearrangement joins TRBV28 to TRBJ2-6; D is perhaps TRBD1 (5 bases). V lost 6 bases, J lost 3 bases, and 9 bases lay in between. The CDR3 is 14 residues long. Germline CDR1 and CDR2: MDHEN and SYDVKM. CDR3 residues: CASRIRVGANVLTF. In DNA form, the CDR3 reads TGTGCCAGCAGGATCAGGGTTGGGGCCAACGTCCTGACTTTC.

As for this clone: Its ends do not fully match the called genes, so a read error is possible. The J gene is TRBJ2-3, the V gene TRBV11-2; 7 bases match TRBD2. The CDR3 consists of 14 residues. Per germline, CDR1 SGHAT and CDR2 FQNNGV. The CDR3 DNA reads TGTGCCAGCAGCTTAGAGGGTCCTAGCGGAAAAAAAGGTTTT. Protein product: CASSLEGPSGKKGF.

V is TRBV5-8 and J is TRBJ1-3; tentatively, D is TRBD1 (6 bases). V lost 6 bases, J lost 8 bases, and 9 bases lay in between. The CDR3 consists of 11 residues. Germline CDR1 is SGHTS and CDR2 is YDEGEE. The CDR3 here is CASNQGYTIYF. For the CDR3, the DNA is TGTGCCAGCAATCAGGGGTACACCATATATTTT.

The chain links TRBV30 to TRBJ2-3; TRBD2 agrees at 7 bases. Germline lookup yields CDR1 GTSNPN and CDR2 SVGIG (reference sequence). The length of the CDR3 is 16 residues. V shed 1 base and J 0 bases; nucleotides not matched to a gene: 7. CDR3 nucleotides: TGTGCCTGGAGTGATATGTGGGGGGGAAGCACAGATACGCAGTATTTT. Residues: CAWSDMWGGSTDTQYF.

This clone was counted between two and nine times. This chain connects TRBV6-1 to TRBJ2-6; D unclear. The CDR3 consists of 15 residues. The germline V gene encodes CDR1 MNHNS and CDR2 SASEGT. The V end was cut by 5 bases, the J end by 0 bases, with 8 bases between. CDR3 residues: CASSSISSGANVLTF. Here the CDR3 DNA reads TGTGCCAGCAGTTCAATCAGCTCTGGGGCCAACGTCCTGACTTTC.

The V call is TRBV6-6, the J call TRBJ1-5, with TRBD1 identical over 8 bases. The germline V gene has CDR1 MNHNY and CDR2 SVGAGI (reference sequence). This CDR3 region has 14 residues. After removal of 11 bases from V and 6 bases from J, the junction contained 12 bases not matched to a gene. CDR3 sequence: CAGSAGGTSQPQHF. The CDR3 DNA reads TGTGCCGGGAGCGCAGGGGGCACTAGTCAGCCCCAGCATTTT.

The chain has TRBV11-2 and TRBJ1-2; 8 bases are a match to TRBD1. Germline V lookup: CDR1 SGHAT, CDR2 FQNNGV. CDR3 size: 15 residues. The ends lost 3 bases at V and 4 bases at J; junction bases unmatched: 7. The DNA of the CDR3 is TGTGCCAGCAGCTTGACCCCGACAGGGGTCTATGGCTACACCTTC. This encodes CASSLTPTGVYGYTF.